The rows below give T cell receptor beta chains drawn from one sample of a study of cytomegalovirus exposure and HLA in healthy donors. Clones were read by immunoSEQ multiplex PCR, and TCRdb kept only the in-frame ones, dropping some. The data contain 55,000 to 65,000 clones, about 90% of them singletons. The sequencing sample was made of PBMCs. These receptors were collected from a man younger than 40 in good health and CMV-seropositive. Each CDR3 is given with its conserved first and last residue. The order of the fields is clone size, V gene, J gene, CDR3 length, CDR3 protein. Where a row states a size, it is once, few, many or the class of an expanded clone; other rows omit it.

clone size: -
V gene: TRBV11-3
J gene: TRBJ2-7
CDR3 length: 16
CDR3 protein: CASSARTSGGSYEQYF

clone size: -
V gene: TRBV5-1
J gene: TRBJ2-7
CDR3 length: 13
CDR3 protein: CASSLPSGNEQYF

clone size: once
V gene: TRBV10-3
J gene: TRBJ2-1
CDR3 length: 16
CDR3 protein: CAISESKLAGTDEQFF

clone size: -
V gene: TRBV29-1
J gene: TRBJ2-3
CDR3 length: 13
CDR3 protein: CSVPGQGTDTQYF

clone size: -
V gene: TRBV27
J gene: TRBJ2-7
CDR3 length: 14
CDR3 protein: CASSRSGYVNEQYF

clone size: -
V gene: TRBV5-1
J gene: TRBJ2-1
CDR3 length: 14
CDR3 protein: CASSLVGGPSEQFF

clone size: few
V gene: TRBV25-1
J gene: TRBJ1-2
CDR3 length: 14
CDR3 protein: CASSESLGVRGYTF

clone size: -
V gene: TRBV6-6
J gene: TRBJ2-7
CDR3 length: 14
CDR3 protein: CASSYSRDINEQYF

clone size: -
V gene: TRBV7-2
J gene: TRBJ2-7
CDR3 length: 14
CDR3 protein: CASSLVAGDYEQYF

clone size: -
V gene: TRBV5-6
J gene: TRBJ2-5
CDR3 length: 14
CDR3 protein: CASSLLAGDETQYF

clone size: -
V gene: TRBV7-9
J gene: TRBJ1-2
CDR3 length: 15
CDR3 protein: CSSSPGGTGEDGYTF

clone size: few
V gene: TRBV7-3
J gene: TRBJ2-5
CDR3 length: 13
CDR3 protein: CASSATSRETQYF

clone size: -
V gene: TRBV10-3
J gene: TRBJ2-7
CDR3 length: 15
CDR3 protein: CAISIAGTGAYEQYF

clone size: -
V gene: TRBV19
J gene: TRBJ1-2
CDR3 length: 11
CDR3 protein: CASGGNYGYTF

clone size: -
V gene: TRBV28
J gene: TRBJ2-1
CDR3 length: 15
CDR3 protein: CASRFGGSGSDEQFF

clone size: -
V gene: TRBV9
J gene: TRBJ2-1
CDR3 length: 16
CDR3 protein: CASSVATGGSYNEQFF

clone size: few
V gene: TRBV9
J gene: TRBJ2-1
CDR3 length: 19
CDR3 protein: CASSPRGSGSPKAYNEQFF

clone size: -
V gene: TRBV18
J gene: TRBJ1-1
CDR3 length: 12
CDR3 protein: CASSSMNTEAFF

clone size: -
V gene: TRBV9
J gene: TRBJ2-1
CDR3 length: 14
CDR3 protein: CASSPSGGYNEQFF

clone size: -
V gene: TRBV9
J gene: TRBJ2-1
CDR3 length: 17
CDR3 protein: CASSVRAELLGGDEQFF

clone size: -
V gene: TRBV7-2
J gene: TRBJ2-2
CDR3 length: 13
CDR3 protein: CASSLGRTGELFF

clone size: -
V gene: TRBV7-2
J gene: TRBJ1-1
CDR3 length: 15
CDR3 protein: CASSLVSGENTEAFF

clone size: -
V gene: TRBV10-3
J gene: TRBJ1-2
CDR3 length: 14
CDR3 protein: CAICGQGKGYGYTF

clone size: -
V gene: TRBV15
J gene: TRBJ2-6
CDR3 length: 16
CDR3 protein: CATSSGGSSGANVLTF

clone size: -
V gene: TRBV29-1
J gene: TRBJ2-7
CDR3 length: 12
CDR3 protein: CSVGQGRNEQYF

clone size: -
V gene: TRBV28
J gene: TRBJ1-2
CDR3 length: 13
CDR3 protein: CASSRQDVYGYTF

clone size: -
V gene: TRBV2
J gene: TRBJ1-1
CDR3 length: 14
CDR3 protein: CASSDFRGNTEAFF

clone size: once
V gene: TRBV27
J gene: TRBJ1-3
CDR3 length: 14
CDR3 protein: CASSPAGSGNTIYF

clone size: -
V gene: TRBV11-2
J gene: TRBJ2-7
CDR3 length: 12
CDR3 protein: CASSLYSYEQYF

clone size: once
V gene: TRBV7-9
J gene: TRBJ1-1
CDR3 length: 11
CDR3 protein: CASSPGSEAFF

clone size: -
V gene: TRBV4-3
J gene: TRBJ1-2
CDR3 length: 17
CDR3 protein: CASSQDAVADTQDGYTF

clone size: -
V gene: TRBV27
J gene: TRBJ1-3
CDR3 length: 16
CDR3 protein: CASSPSRGLSGNTIYF

clone size: -
V gene: TRBV7-2
J gene: TRBJ2-3
CDR3 length: 14
CDR3 protein: CASSSGTVFGTQYF

clone size: once
V gene: TRBV7-9
J gene: TRBJ1-4
CDR3 length: 16
CDR3 protein: CASSLRRGAANEKLFF

clone size: -
V gene: TRBV4-2
J gene: TRBJ2-1
CDR3 length: 16
CDR3 protein: CASSQVSSDSYNEQFF

clone size: once
V gene: TRBV5-1
J gene: TRBJ2-7
CDR3 length: 15
CDR3 protein: CASSGGLAGSYEQYF

clone size: -
V gene: TRBV7-6
J gene: TRBJ2-3
CDR3 length: 15
CDR3 protein: CASSLAGGEGDTQYF

clone size: -
V gene: TRBV7-6
J gene: TRBJ2-1
CDR3 length: 15
CDR3 protein: CASSFGTSVYNEQFF

clone size: -
V gene: TRBV4-1
J gene: TRBJ2-7
CDR3 length: 14
CDR3 protein: CASSQEWTGNEQYF

clone size: -
V gene: TRBV27
J gene: TRBJ2-1
CDR3 length: 15
CDR3 protein: CASKSQGAGYNEQFF

clone size: -
V gene: TRBV4-1
J gene: TRBJ2-2
CDR3 length: 16
CDR3 protein: CASSQVGAGGTGELFF

clone size: -
V gene: TRBV21-1
J gene: TRBJ1-1
CDR3 length: 16
CDR3 protein: CASSTRGGEGYLEAFF

clone size: -
V gene: TRBV30
J gene: TRBJ1-2
CDR3 length: 14
CDR3 protein: CAWRRGGGDYGYTF

clone size: -
V gene: TRBV28
J gene: -
CDR3 length: 12
CDR3 protein: CASRFKGAEQYF

clone size: -
V gene: TRBV6-5
J gene: TRBJ1-6
CDR3 length: 15
CDR3 protein: CASSYLPGDGSPLHF

clone size: once
V gene: TRBV9
J gene: TRBJ2-2
CDR3 length: 16
CDR3 protein: CASSPTGLWNTGELFF

clone size: -
V gene: TRBV19
J gene: TRBJ2-3
CDR3 length: 17
CDR3 protein: CASSIKAGQGNTDTQYF

clone size: few
V gene: TRBV6-5
J gene: TRBJ1-1
CDR3 length: 13
CDR3 protein: CASRPRGNAEAFF

clone size: -
V gene: TRBV18
J gene: TRBJ2-1
CDR3 length: 13
CDR3 protein: CASSSQGGLEQFF

clone size: -
V gene: TRBV6-4
J gene: TRBJ1-6
CDR3 length: 16
CDR3 protein: CASSGGDGAENSPLHF

clone size: few
V gene: TRBV10-1
J gene: TRBJ2-2
CDR3 length: 13
CDR3 protein: CASSAGDTGELFF

clone size: -
V gene: TRBV7-9
J gene: TRBJ2-6
CDR3 length: 15
CDR3 protein: CASSSSWPGANVLTF

clone size: medium-sized
V gene: TRBV14
J gene: TRBJ2-2
CDR3 length: 12
CDR3 protein: CASSPLAGELFF

clone size: -
V gene: TRBV28
J gene: TRBJ2-1
CDR3 length: 17
CDR3 protein: CASSPLAGLAGSNEQFF

clone size: -
V gene: TRBV6-4
J gene: TRBJ2-7
CDR3 length: 14
CDR3 protein: CASSESGTGDEQYF

clone size: -
V gene: TRBV7-2
J gene: -
CDR3 length: 15
CDR3 protein: CASSLDREALSEQYF

clone size: -
V gene: TRBV7-3
J gene: TRBJ2-2
CDR3 length: 13
CDR3 protein: CASSPGTGEELFF

clone size: -
V gene: TRBV6-5
J gene: TRBJ1-1
CDR3 length: 11
CDR3 protein: CASSYGREAFF

clone size: -
V gene: TRBV14
J gene: TRBJ1-1
CDR3 length: 18
CDR3 protein: CASSQDKLAPTGETEAFF

clone size: -
V gene: TRBV18
J gene: TRBJ2-5
CDR3 length: 14
CDR3 protein: CASSFTGGAETQYF